These 11 T cell receptor beta chains were sequenced from one sample in a study of identical twins. TCRdb used MiXCR to reprocess the 5' RACE reads, holding one entry per CDR3 protein. The sample consists of some 440,000 distinct CDR3 sequences, roughly a quarter of them appearing once. Separately, the same data were catalogued under a study of T cells expressing NK-cell markers.

The sample comprised CD4+ T cells sorted from blood. These receptors came from a woman younger than 30 in good health.

This chain links TRBV6-1 with TRBJ1-1, with TRBD1 identical over 9 bases. Trimming removed 5 bases from V and 4 bases from J; junction bases left unmatched: 8. The CDR3 is 15 amino acids. CDR1 is MNHNS and CDR2 is SASEGT in the germline V gene. The CDR3 reads CASSRRQGEGTEAFF. In DNA form, the CDR3 reads TGTGCCAGCAGTCGGCGACAGGGGGAGGGCACTGAAGCTTTCTTT.

This clonotype was seen a few times. Germline is not matched at one junction end, which may reflect a read error. The chain couples TRBV28 to TRBJ2-1; TRBD1 aligns across 8 bases. Germline CDR1 reads MDHEN; CDR2 reads SYDVKM. This CDR3 is 13 amino acids long. Here the CDR3 DNA reads TGTGCCAGCAGCCCTCCGGACAGGGCGACTAGGCTCTTC. It is translated as CASSPPDRATRLF.

This sequence joins TRBV6-5 and TRBJ1-2, with 11 bases aligning to TRBD1. Germline V gene lookup returns CDR1 MNHEY and CDR2 SVGAGI. This CDR3 has 12 amino acids. With 5 bases clipped from V and 12 bases from J, the junction kept 5 bases outside the gene matches. DNA of the CDR3: TGTGCCAGCAGTGGGGACAGGGGGAGTAACACCTTC. Its translation is CASSGDRGSNTF.

This clonotype has more than one count but fewer than ten. The chain uses TRBV20-1 and TRBJ2-7; possible D gene TRBD1, 5 bases. The V end lost 6 bases, the J end lost 5 bases, and 14 bases lay between the germline ends. Germline loops: CDR1 DFQATT, CDR2 SNEGSKA (reference sequence). The CDR3 runs to 12 residues. The CDR3: CSATDSTHEQYF. In DNA form, the CDR3 reads TGCAGTGCAACAGACAGTACCCACGAGCAGTACTTC.

The chain is built from TRBV6-1 and TRBJ2-7, with 7 bases that match TRBD2. Trimming removed 6 bases from V and 7 bases from J; junction bases left unmatched: 12. Germline lookup yields CDR1 MNHNS and CDR2 SASEGT. This CDR3 spans 14 amino acids. In DNA, the CDR3 is TGTGCCAGCAGAGCGGGATTGGGTCCGCATGAGCAGTACTTC. It yields the protein CASRAGLGPHEQYF.

The genes are TRBV15 and TRBJ2-5; D is ambiguous. CDR1 LNHNV and CDR2 YYDKDF come from the germline V gene (reference sequence). Trimming removed 0 bases from V and 5 bases from J, with 13 bases in between. The CDR3 is made up of 15 amino acids. In nucleotides, the CDR3 is TGTGCCACCAGCAGAGATCGGTACAGCCTGGAGACCCAGTACTTC. Its protein product is CATSRDRYSLETQYF. The variable domain in full, completed from reference TRBV15 and TRBJ2-5, reads DAMVIQNPRYQVTQFGKPVTLSCSQTLNHNVMYWYQQKSSQAPKLLFHYYDKDFNNEADTPDNFQSRRPNTSFCFLDIRSPGLGDTAMYLCATSRDRYSLETQYFGPGTRLLVL.

This chain uses TRBV2 with TRBJ2-7; a weak D match, TRBD1 (5 bases). Per germline, CDR1 SNHLY and CDR2 FYNNEI. The CDR3 extends over 12 amino acids. With 11 bases removed from V and 0 bases from J, the gap between germline ends came to 11 bases. CDR3 sequence reads: CAESDTSYEQYF. The CDR3 region has the DNA TGTGCCGAATCGGACACCTCCTACGAGCAGTACTTC. The entire variable domain, with the rest obtained from reference TRBV2 and TRBJ2-7, is as follows: EPEVTQTPSHQVTQMGQEVILRCVPISNHLYFYWYRQILGQKVEFLVSFYNNEISEKSEIFDDQFSVERPDGSNFTLKIRSTKLEDSAMYFCAESDTSYEQYFGPGTRLTVT.

This chain joins TRBV20-1 and TRBJ2-7; D is perhaps TRBD1 (5 bases). V lost 6 bases and J lost 2, with 17 bases in between. Germline CDR1 is DFQATT and CDR2 is SNEGSKA (reference sequence). The CDR3 extends over 14 amino acids. DNA for the CDR3: TGCAGTGCAAAGATGTCAGGGCCGGCCTACGAGCAGTACTTC. Translating gives CSAKMSGPAYEQYF.

The rearrangement uses TRBV6-2 or TRBV6-3 and TRBJ1-2, with TRBD1 as a possible D gene (6 bases). Trimming left V 2 bases short and J 7 bases short, with 20 bases between. The CDR3 has 16 residues. Germline CDR1 MNHEY, CDR2 SVGEGT. The CDR3 region is CASSYPPGRGAGGYTF. Here the CDR3 DNA reads TGTGCCAGCAGTTACCCCCCCGGTAGGGGGGCTGGTGGCTACACCTTC.

This clonotype was seen more than once but under ten times. This CDR3 is CASTLTGTASYEQYF. In DNA form, the CDR3 reads TGTGCCAGCACCCTTACAGGGACAGCCTCCTACGAGCAGTACTTC. This chain joins TRBV28 and TRBJ2-7, with 7 bases matching TRBD1. The CDR3 spans 15 residues. CDR1 and CDR2 from the germline V gene are MDHEN and SYDVKM. V dropped 7 bases and J dropped 0; count of bases not matched to a gene: 9. The whole variable domain, remainder taken from reference TRBV28 and TRBJ2-7, is DVKVTQSSRYLVKRTGEKVFLECVQDMDHENMFWYRQDPGLGLRLIYFSYDVKMKEKGDIPEGYSVSREKKERFSLILESASTNQTSMYLCASTLTGTASYEQYFGPGTRLTVT.

A few counts support this clonotype. The CDR3 DNA reads TGCAGTGCAGCCCTCTCCGCGAAACTCTACGAGCAGTACTTC. It yields the protein CSAALSAKLYEQYF. The gene calls are TRBV20-1 and TRBJ2-7, with D unclear. The CDR3 has 14 residues. Germline loops: CDR1 DFQATT, CDR2 SNEGSKA (reference sequence). V shed 6 bases and J shed 3 bases, with 18 bases lying between them.